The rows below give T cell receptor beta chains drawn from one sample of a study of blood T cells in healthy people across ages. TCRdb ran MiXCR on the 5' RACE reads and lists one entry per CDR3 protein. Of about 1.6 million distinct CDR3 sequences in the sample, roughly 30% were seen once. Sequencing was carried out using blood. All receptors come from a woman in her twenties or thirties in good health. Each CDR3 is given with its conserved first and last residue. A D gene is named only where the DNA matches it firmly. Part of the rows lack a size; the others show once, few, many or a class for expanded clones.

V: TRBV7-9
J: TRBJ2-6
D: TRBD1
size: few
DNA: TGTGCCAGCAGCTTAGCGACAGGGAGAGCTGGGGCCAACGTCCTGACTTTC
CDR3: CASSLATGRAGANVLTF

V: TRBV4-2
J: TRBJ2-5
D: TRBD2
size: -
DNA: TGTGCCAGCAGCCAAGGGAGGAGCGGGGGGGCCCAAGAGACCCAGTACTTC
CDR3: CASSQGRSGGAQETQYF

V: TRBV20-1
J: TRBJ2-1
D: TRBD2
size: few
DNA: TGCAGTGCTCCCTGGGACTACTACCACAATGAGCAGTTCTTC
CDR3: CSAPWDYYHNEQFF

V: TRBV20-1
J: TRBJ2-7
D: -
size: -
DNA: TGCAGTGCCGAGGAGAACCCCTACAATGAGCAGTACTTC
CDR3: CSAEENPYNEQYF

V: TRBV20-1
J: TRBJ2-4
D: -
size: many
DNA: TGCAGTGCTAGGCGGGGGCAGGACATTCAGTACTTC
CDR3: CSARRGQDIQYF

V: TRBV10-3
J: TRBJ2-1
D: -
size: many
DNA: TGTGCCACATCAGGGGGGGATGAGCAGTTCTTC
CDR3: CATSGGDEQFF

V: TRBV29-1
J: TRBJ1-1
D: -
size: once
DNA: TGCAGCGTCACAGGGTCAGGGGACGCTGAAGCTTTCTTT
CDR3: CSVTGSGDAEAFF

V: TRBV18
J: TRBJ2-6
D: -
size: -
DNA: TGTGCCAGCTCCCCGCCTCGGAGGGCTGGGGCCAACGTCCTGACTTTC
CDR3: CASSPPRRAGANVLTF

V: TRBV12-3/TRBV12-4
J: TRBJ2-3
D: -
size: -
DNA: TGTGCCAGCAGTACCCTAGGCCGGGCCCCATCCACAGATACGCAGTATTTT
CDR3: CASSTLGRAPSTDTQYF

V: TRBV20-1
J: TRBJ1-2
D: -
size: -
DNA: TGCAGTGCTATAGGTTTAGTCTCCTATGGCTACACCTTC
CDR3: CSAIGLVSYGYTF

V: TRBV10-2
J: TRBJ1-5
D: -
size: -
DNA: TGCGCCAGCGGGGGACAATTCCAGCCCCAGCATTTT
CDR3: CASGGQFQPQHF

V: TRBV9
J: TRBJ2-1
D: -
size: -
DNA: TGTGCCAGCAGCGTAGATGGGCAGCGCGGCTACAATGAGCAGTTCTTC
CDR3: CASSVDGQRGYNEQFF

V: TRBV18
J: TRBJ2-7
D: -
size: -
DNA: TGTGCCAGCAGCGTAGACAGGAAATACGAGCAGTACTTC
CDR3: CASSVDRKYEQYF

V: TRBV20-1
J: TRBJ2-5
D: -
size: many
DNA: TGCAGTGCTCGTGTGGCAGCGGCCGGAGGAGGGACCCAGTACTTC
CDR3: CSARVAAAGGGTQYF

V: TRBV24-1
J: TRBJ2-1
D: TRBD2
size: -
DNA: TGTGCCACCAGTGACCCAGGACTAGCCGTGCCCAATGAGCAGTTCTTC
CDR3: CATSDPGLAVPNEQFF

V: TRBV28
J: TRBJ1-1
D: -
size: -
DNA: TGTGCCAGCAGTTTGACCAGGAGGCAGGGAGGCACTGAAGCTTTCTTT
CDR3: CASSLTRRQGGTEAFF

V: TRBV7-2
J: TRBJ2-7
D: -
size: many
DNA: TGTGCCAGCAGCTTAGATGCCGGGGGGCGGTCCTACGAGCAGTACTTC
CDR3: CASSLDAGGRSYEQYF

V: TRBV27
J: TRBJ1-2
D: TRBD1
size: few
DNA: TGTGCCAGCAGAATACGGACAGGGGCTAACTATGGCTACACCTTC
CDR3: CASRIRTGANYGYTF

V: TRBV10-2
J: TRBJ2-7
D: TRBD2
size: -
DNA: TGCGCCAGCACTACGCTAGCGGGGGCGGTTAGGGAGCAGTACTTC
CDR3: CASTTLAGAVREQYF

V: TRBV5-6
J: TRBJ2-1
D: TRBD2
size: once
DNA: TGTGCCGGCAGCTTGGGGACTAGTGGGGGGGCTCCTGAGCAGTTCTTC
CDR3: CAGSLGTSGGAPEQFF

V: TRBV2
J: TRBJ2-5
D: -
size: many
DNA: TGTGCCAGCGGAAGAACGAAGAGCCTCCAAGAGACCCAGTACTTC
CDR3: CASGRTKSLQETQYF

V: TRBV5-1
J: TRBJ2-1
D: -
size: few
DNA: TGCGCCAGCAGCTTGGGGACAGCGGGATCCTACAATGAGCAGTTCTTC
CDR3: CASSLGTAGSYNEQFF

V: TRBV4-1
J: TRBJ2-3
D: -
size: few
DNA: TGCGCCAGCAGCCAAGATAACGGGGGTTACACAGATACGCAGTATTTT
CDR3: CASSQDNGGYTDTQYF

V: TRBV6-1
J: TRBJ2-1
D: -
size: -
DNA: TGTGCCACTACCCAGGACGCCAGCTCCTACAATGAGCAGTTCTTC
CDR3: CATTQDASSYNEQFF

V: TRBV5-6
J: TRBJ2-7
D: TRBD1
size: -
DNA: TGTGCCAGCAGCGGGGGGACAGGGGGAACTAAGAGGGAGCAGTACTTC
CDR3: CASSGGTGGTKREQYF

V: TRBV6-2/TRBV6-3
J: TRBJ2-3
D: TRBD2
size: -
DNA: TGTGCCAGCGAAGCGGGAGTACGGACCTGGTATAGCACAGATACGCAGTATTTT
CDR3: CASEAGVRTWYSTDTQYF

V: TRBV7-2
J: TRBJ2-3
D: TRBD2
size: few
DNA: TGTGCCAGCAGCTTAGGGGGGACTAGCGGCACAGATACGCAGTATTTT
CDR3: CASSLGGTSGTDTQYF

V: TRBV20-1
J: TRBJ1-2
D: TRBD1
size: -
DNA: TGCAGTACCCGGGACAGGGGGCGAGGCTACACCTTC
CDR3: CSTRDRGRGYTF

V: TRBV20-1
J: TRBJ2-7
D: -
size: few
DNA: TGCAGTGCTAGCGGGGCTAGCTCCTACGAGCAGTACTTC
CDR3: CSASGASSYEQYF

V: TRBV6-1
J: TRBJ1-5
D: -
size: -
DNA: TGTGCCAGTAGTGATCGGGGGATAGGCCAGCCCCAGCATTTT
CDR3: CASSDRGIGQPQHF

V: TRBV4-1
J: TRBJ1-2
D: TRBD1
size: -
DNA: TGCGCCAGCAGCCAAGATCCCCAGGGGGACTATGGCTACACCTTC
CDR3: CASSQDPQGDYGYTF

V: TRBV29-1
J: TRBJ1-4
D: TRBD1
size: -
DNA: TGCAGCGCTTTGTTACAGGGGAGGAGGGGTGAAAAACTGTTTTTT
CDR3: CSALLQGRRGEKLFF

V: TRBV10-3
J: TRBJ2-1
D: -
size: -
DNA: TGTGCCATCTGGCGGAAGGAGAGTGAGCAGTTCTTC
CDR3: CAIWRKESEQFF

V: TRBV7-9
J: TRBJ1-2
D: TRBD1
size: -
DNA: TGTGCCAGCAGCTTAGAGACAGGGAACTATGGCCACACCTTC
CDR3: CASSLETGNYGHTF

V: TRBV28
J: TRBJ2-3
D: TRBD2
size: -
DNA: TGTGCCAGCGCCTTCCCCGGGCTGGGAGGGGCAGATACGCAGTATTTT
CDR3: CASAFPGLGGADTQYF

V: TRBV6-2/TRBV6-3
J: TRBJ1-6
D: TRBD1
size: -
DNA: TGTGCCAGCAGTCATCAGGGGGCGTTAAATTCACCCCTCCACTTT
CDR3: CASSHQGALNSPLHF

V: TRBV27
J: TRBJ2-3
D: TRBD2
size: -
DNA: TGTGCCAGCAGTTTATTGACTAGCGGGATAGTAATTAAAGATACGCAGTATTTT
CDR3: CASSLLTSGIVIKDTQYF

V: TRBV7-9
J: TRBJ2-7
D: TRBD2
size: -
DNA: TGTGCCAGCAGCTTAGACGGACTAGCGGGAGGCAGGGGAGACGAGCAGTACTTC
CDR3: CASSLDGLAGGRGDEQYF

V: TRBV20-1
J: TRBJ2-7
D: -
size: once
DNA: TGCAGTGCTAGAAATCTAGGCAGCGAGCAGTACTTC
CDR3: CSARNLGSEQYF

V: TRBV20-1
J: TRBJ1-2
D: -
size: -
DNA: TGCAGTGCTAGGGAGGTCCTGTTGAGCTACACCTTC
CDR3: CSAREVLLSYTF

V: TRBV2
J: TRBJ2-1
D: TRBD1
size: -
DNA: TGTGCCAGCAGCGAACAGGGGTCCTGCAATGAGCAGTTCTTC
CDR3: CASSEQGSCNEQFF

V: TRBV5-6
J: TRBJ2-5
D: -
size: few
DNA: TGTGCCAGCAGCTTGAAAAGCAAAGAGACCCAGTACTTC
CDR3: CASSLKSKETQYF

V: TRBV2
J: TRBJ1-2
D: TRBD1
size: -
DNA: TGTGCCGGCAGTGCGGACAGGGGGCGGGGTGGCTACACCTTC
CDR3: CAGSADRGRGGYTF

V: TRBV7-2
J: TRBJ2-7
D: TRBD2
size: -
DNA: TGTGCCAGCAGCCGCTCAGGACTAGGGACCTACAATGAGCAGTACTTC
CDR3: CASSRSGLGTYNEQYF

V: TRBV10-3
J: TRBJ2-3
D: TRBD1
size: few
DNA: TGTGCCATCAGGGAGGGACAGGGTCTCACAGATACGCAGTATTTT
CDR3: CAIREGQGLTDTQYF

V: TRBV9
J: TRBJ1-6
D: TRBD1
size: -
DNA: TGTGCCAGCAGCCCTGACAGGGAATCACCCCCCCACTTT
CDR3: CASSPDRESPPHF

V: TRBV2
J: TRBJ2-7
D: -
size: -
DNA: TGTGCCAGCAGTGACTGGAGCGACGAGCAGTACTTC
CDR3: CASSDWSDEQYF

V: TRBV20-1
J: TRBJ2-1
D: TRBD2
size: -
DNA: TGCAGTGCGGAAGACAGCGGGAGGGCCAGGAATGAGCAGTTCTTC
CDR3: CSAEDSGRARNEQFF

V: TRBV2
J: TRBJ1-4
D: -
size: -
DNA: TGTGCCAGCAGAGAGATACGGGAAAAACTGTTTTTT
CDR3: CASREIREKLFF

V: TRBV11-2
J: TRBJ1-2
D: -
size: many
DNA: TGTGCCAGCAGCTCACACAGGACCAACTATGGCTACACCTTC
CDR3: CASSSHRTNYGYTF

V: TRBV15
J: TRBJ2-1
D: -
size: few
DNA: TGTGCCAGGGCTACCGAGCAGTTCTTC
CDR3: CARATEQFF

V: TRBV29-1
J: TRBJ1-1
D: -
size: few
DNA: TGCAGCGCCCAGGGGTTGAACACTGAAGCTTTCTTT
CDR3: CSAQGLNTEAFF

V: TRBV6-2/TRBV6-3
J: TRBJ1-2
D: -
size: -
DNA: TGTGCCAGCAGTTACTCGAGATCATACAGGAGACACTATGGCTACACCTTC
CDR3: CASSYSRSYRRHYGYTF

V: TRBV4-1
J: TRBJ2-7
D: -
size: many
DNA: TGCGCCAGCAGCCAAGGTCAGGGTTTCTACGAGCAGTACTTC
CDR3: CASSQGQGFYEQYF